The 7 T cell receptor beta chains given below trace back to one sample, sequenced in a study of control samples from healthy donors and cancer patients. The data were produced by immunoSEQ multiplex PCR, yet TCRdb's version contains in-frame clones alone and is incomplete. The repertoire holds 150,000 to 200,000 clones, with approximately 92% as singletons. The sample was blood. These receptors originate from a man aged 25-40 years in good health.

The chain uses TRBV7-2 and TRBJ1-1; D is ambiguous. Germline CDR1 and CDR2: SGHTA and FQGNSA. Trimming took off 1 base at V and 3 bases at J, with 18 bases between the two ends. CDR3 length equals 17 residues. Written as DNA, the CDR3 is TGTGCCAGCAGCTTAGAGGGTCGTGGCGGTGTCCACACTGAAGCTTTCTTT. Protein product: CASSLEGRGGVHTEAFF.

This chain joins TRBV27 and TRBJ1-2; 7 nucleotides align to TRBD1. CDR3 size: 16 residues. The V and J ends lost 2 bases and 4 bases, in that order; junction bases with no gene match: 10. Per the germline V gene, CDR1 is MNHEY and CDR2 is SMNVEV (reference sequence). The CDR3 nucleotides read TGTGCCAGCAGTTTAAGGGGGCTAGACAGGGCCTATGGCTACACCTTC. It is translated as CASSLRGLDRAYGYTF.

This chain connects TRBV6-2 or TRBV6-3 to TRBJ1-5; the D is unclear. The V gene's germline CDR1 is MNHEY and CDR2 SVGEGT. This CDR3 contains 11 residues. The V end was cut by 5 bases, the J end by 9 bases, with 8 bases between. As DNA, the CDR3 is TGTGCCAGCAGTACCCTCGGGCCCCAGCATTTT. This encodes CASSTLGPQHF.

This clone has only a few counts. The chain recombines TRBV12-3 or TRBV12-4 with TRBJ1-2; D ambiguous. Trimming pared 3 bases from V and 4 bases from J, leaving 9 bases between. The CDR3 is made up of 13 amino acids. CDR3 sequence (DNA): TGTGCCAGCAGTTTCTTCAAGGGCTATGGCTACACCTTC. Amino acids: CASSFFKGYGYTF.

The V call is TRBV30, the J call TRBJ2-5; 9 bases are shared with TRBD1. The V and J ends lost 0 bases and 10 bases, in that order; junction bases with no gene match: 6. Germline lookup yields CDR1 GTSNPN and CDR2 SVGIG (reference sequence). The CDR3 runs 13 residues. The CDR3 loop is CAWSVQGAGSQYF. In nucleotides, the CDR3 is TGTGCCTGGAGTGTACAGGGGGCGGGGAGCCAGTACTTC.

Points on this clone: At one end the junction does not follow the germline gene, possibly because of a read error. The gene calls are TRBV30 and TRBJ2-2, with 11 positions matching TRBD2. This CDR3 region has 15 residues. The V gene's germline CDR1 is GTSNPN and CDR2 SVGIG (reference sequence). This CDR3 reads CAGSGGTSGTGELFF. CDR3 nucleotide sequence: TGTGCCGGGAGCGGGGGGACTAGCGGCACCGGGGAGCTGTTTTTT.

The V and J genes are TRBV3-1 (or the pseudogene TRBV3-2) and TRBJ2-7, with D unclear. Trimming took off 1 base at V and 3 bases at J, with 7 bases between the two ends. This CDR3 has 13 amino acids. Germline V gives CDR1 LGHDT, CDR2 YNNKEL (reference sequence). The CDR3 DNA reads TGTGCCAGCAGCCAAGGACGGTACTACGAGCAGTACTTC. Its protein product is CASSQGRYYEQYF.